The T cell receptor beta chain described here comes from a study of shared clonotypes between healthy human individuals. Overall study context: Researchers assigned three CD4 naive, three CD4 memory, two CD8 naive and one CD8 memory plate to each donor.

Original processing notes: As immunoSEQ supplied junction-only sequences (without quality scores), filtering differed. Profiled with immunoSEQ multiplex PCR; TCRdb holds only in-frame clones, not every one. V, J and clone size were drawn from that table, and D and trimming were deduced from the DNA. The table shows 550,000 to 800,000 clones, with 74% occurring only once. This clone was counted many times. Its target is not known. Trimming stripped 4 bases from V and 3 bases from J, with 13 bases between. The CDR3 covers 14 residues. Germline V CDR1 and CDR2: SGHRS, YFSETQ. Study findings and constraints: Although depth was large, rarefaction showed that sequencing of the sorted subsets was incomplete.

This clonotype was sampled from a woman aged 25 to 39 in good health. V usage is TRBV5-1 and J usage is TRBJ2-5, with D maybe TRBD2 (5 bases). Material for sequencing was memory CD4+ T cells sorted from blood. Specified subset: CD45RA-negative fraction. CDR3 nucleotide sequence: TGCGCCAGCAGCATCGGACTGGAAAAAGAGACCCAGTACTTC. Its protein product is CASSIGLEKETQYF.